These 24 T cell receptor beta chains originate from one sample sequenced in a study of cytomegalovirus exposure and HLA in healthy donors. PCR was performed using 60 Vbeta and 13 Jbeta primers. Clones were sequenced by immunoSEQ multiplex PCR, and TCRdb holds only the in-frame ones, with some missing. Of about 160,000 clones in the sample, approximately 80% were seen once. Sequencing was carried out using PBMCs. These receptors were collected from a man aged 40-55 years in good health and CMV-seronegative.

V is TRBV9 and J is TRBJ2-7; 7 bases align to TRBD2. CDR3 length: 19 residues. CDR1 and CDR2 from the germline V gene are SGDLS and YYNGEE. V trimming: 0 bases; J trimming: 4 bases; junction bases outside the gene matches: 19. In DNA form, the CDR3 reads TGTGCCAGCAGCGTAGGATGGGGGGGGTCCAGCTTAGCAACTTACGAGCAGTACTTC. It codes for CASSVGWGGSSLATYEQYF.

This clone was seen a single time. V is TRBV7-8 and J is TRBJ2-5; 8 positions agree with TRBD1. The CDR3 contains 14 residues. In germline, CDR1 is SGHVS, CDR2 FQNEAQ. V dropped 5 bases and J dropped 2; count of bases not matched to a gene: 4. As DNA, the CDR3 is TGTGCCAGCAGCACCGGACAGGGTCAAGAGACCCAGTACTTC. This gives the protein CASSTGQGQETQYF.

This sequence joins TRBV5-1 and TRBJ1-1; maybe TRBD1 (5 bases). V lost 4 bases to trimming and J lost 1 base, with 14 bases between them. Germline CDR1 SGHRS, CDR2 YFSETQ. The CDR3 sequence is 15 residues long. This chain's CDR3 is CASSPEQVRNTEAFF. The CDR3 nucleotides read TGCGCCAGCAGCCCAGAACAGGTGAGGAACACTGAAGCTTTCTTT.

This clone was seen a handful of times. The chain combines TRBV6-5 with TRBJ1-4; a weak D match, TRBD1 (5 bases). V lost 2 bases, J lost 5 bases, and 9 bases lay in between. The CDR3 length is 14 residues. CDR1 and CDR2 from the germline V gene are MNHEY and SVGAGI. As DNA, the CDR3 is TGTGCCAGCAGTTACAACAGGAAAAATGAAAAACTGTTTTTT. Protein: CASSYNRKNEKLFF.

This rearrangement joins TRBV4-3 to TRBJ1-2, with no clear D. The CDR3 runs 15 residues. Germline V lookup: CDR1 LGHNA, CDR2 YSLEER. V shed 0 bases and J shed 6 bases, with 14 bases lying between them. The CDR3 protein is CASSQDGKVSDGYTF. DNA of the CDR3: TGCGCCAGCAGCCAAGATGGAAAGGTGAGCGATGGCTACACCTTC.

Ten or more counts support this clone. The chain couples TRBV5-1 to TRBJ1-1, with a possible D match to TRBD1 (5 bases). The germline V gene has CDR1 SGHRS and CDR2 YFSETQ. V lost 7 bases and J 6 bases, leaving 10 bases between the germline ends. This CDR3 is 11 amino acids long. This CDR3 is CASVSGAEAFF. Here the CDR3 DNA reads TGCGCCAGCGTTTCGGGGGCTGAAGCTTTCTTT.

This clone was seen once. The chain combines TRBV6-5 with TRBJ2-2; 10 nucleotides match TRBD1. The CDR3 is 16 residues long. CDR1 and CDR2 (germline): MNHEY, SVGAGI. J was trimmed by 4 bases and V by 2 bases; bases with no gene match: 4. The CDR3: CASSYKGTGVTGELFF. The CDR3 nucleotides read TGTGCCAGCAGTTACAAGGGGACAGGGGTCACCGGGGAGCTGTTTTTT.

The genes are TRBV5-1 and TRBJ1-1; no clear D. CDR3 length equals 16 residues. CDR1 and CDR2 (germline): SGHRS, YFSETQ. Trimming left V 0 bases short and J 4 bases short, with 16 bases between. The CDR3 here is CASSLEFGLTSTEAFF. CDR3 sequence (DNA): TGCGCCAGCAGCTTGGAGTTTGGACTCACGAGCACTGAAGCTTTCTTT.

This clone was detected once. The chain employs TRBV10-3 and TRBJ2-2, with D possibly TRBD2 on 5 matching bases. The CDR3 is 15 amino acids. Germline lookup yields CDR1 ENHRY and CDR2 SYGVKD. V was cut by 10 bases and J by 0 bases, with 15 bases left in between. CDR3 region: CATIPGSANTGELFF. In nucleotides, the CDR3 is TGTGCCACTATACCGGGATCCGCGAACACCGGGGAGCTGTTTTTT.

The chain is built from TRBV4-2 and TRBJ1-4; D is possibly TRBD1 (5 bases). This CDR3 spans 16 amino acids. V was cut by 0 bases and J by 6 bases, with 14 bases left in between. CDR1 LGHNA and CDR2 YNFKEQ come from the germline V gene. The CDR3 region is CASSQDGAGGDEKLFF. The CDR3 DNA follows: TGTGCCAGCAGCCAAGATGGGGCAGGTGGGGATGAAAAACTGTTTTTT.

The rearrangement links TRBV5-6 to TRBJ1-2; 7 nucleotides line up with TRBD1. Germline CDR1 SGHDT, CDR2 YYEEEE. The CDR3 runs 14 residues. The ends lost 7 bases at V and 5 bases at J; junction bases unmatched: 11. CDR3 amino acids: CASGTGQPFYGYTF. CDR3 sequence (DNA): TGTGCCAGCGGGACGGGACAGCCATTTTATGGCTACACCTTC.

This clone showed up just a few times. V is TRBV30 and J is TRBJ2-1, with 8 bases identical to TRBD1. The V gene's germline CDR1 is GTSNPN and CDR2 SVGIG (reference sequence). The CDR3 length is 13 residues. The V and J ends lost 5 bases and 6 bases, in that order; junction bases with no gene match: 6. CDR3 residues: CAWDHDRGNEQFF. The CDR3 bases are TGTGCCTGGGACCATGACAGGGGCAATGAGCAGTTCTTC.

The chain joins TRBV7-2 to TRBJ2-5; the D gene is possibly TRBD1 (6 bases). The CDR3 is made up of 14 amino acids. Trimming shortened V by 1 base and J by 5 bases, and 11 bases separated the two germline ends. Germline values: CDR1 SGHTA, CDR2 FQGNSA. Here the CDR3 DNA reads TGTGCCAGCAGCTTAGACACAGGGTTTGAGACCCAGTACTTC. Translation gives CASSLDTGFETQYF.

The chain carries TRBV19 and TRBJ1-4; D uncertain. V lost 5 bases and J lost 0, with 10 bases in between. Per the germline V gene, CDR1 is LNHDA and CDR2 is SQIVND (reference sequence). The CDR3 runs to 15 residues. The CDR3 DNA sequence: TGTGCCAGTAGTCATCAGGCTCCAACTAATGAAAAACTGTTTTTT. As protein: CASSHQAPTNEKLFF. Full variable domain (outside the CDR3, taken from reference TRBV19 and TRBJ1-4): DGGITQSPKYLFRKEGQNVTLSCEQNLNHDAMYWYRQDPGQGLRLIYYSQIVNDFQKGDIAEGYSVSREKKESFPLTVTSAQKNPTAFYLCASSHQAPTNEKLFFGSGTQLSVL.

Comment on this clone: This same CDR3 is encoded by further DNA sequences in the sample. The chain combines TRBV5-1 with TRBJ1-1; no definite D call. The CDR3 has 14 amino acids. CDR1 SGHRS and CDR2 YFSETQ come from the germline V gene. With 0 bases removed from V and 0 bases from J, the gap between germline ends came to 6 bases. CDR3 sequence reads: CASSLDSLNTEAFF. The CDR3 DNA is TGCGCCAGCAGCTTGGACAGCTTGAACACTGAAGCTTTCTTT.

In DNA, the CDR3 is TGTGCCATCATCGCCGGAGTTAATGAAAAACTGTTTTTT. Protein product: CAIIAGVNEKLFF. The chain uses TRBV10-3 and TRBJ1-4; D is unclear. This CDR3 has 13 amino acids. CDR1 is ENHRY and CDR2 is SYGVKD in the germline V gene. The V end was cut by 7 bases, the J end by 4 bases, with 10 bases between.

The genes are TRBV5-4 and TRBJ2-2; 10 nucleotides line up with TRBD2. This CDR3 comprises 17 residues. Trimming took 0 bases from V and 5 from J; bases not matched to a gene: 7. Germline CDR1 is SGHNT and CDR2 is YYREEE (reference sequence). The chain's CDR3 is CASSLGAGGVGTGELFF. The CDR3 nucleotides are TGTGCCAGCAGCTTGGGAGCGGGGGGGGTCGGAACCGGGGAGCTGTTTTTT.

This clone has more than one count but fewer than ten. This chain connects TRBV9 to TRBJ2-7; TRBD1 aligns across 7 bases. Germline assignment: CDR1 SGDLS and CDR2 YYNGEE. The CDR3 contains 14 residues. V lost 3 bases to trimming and J lost 3 bases; unmatched junction nucleotides: 6. The CDR3 sequence: CASSGTGVGYEQYF. The CDR3 DNA is TGTGCCAGCAGCGGAACAGGGGTAGGCTACGAGCAGTACTTC.

J is TRBJ2-7 and V is TRBV5-1; 9 nucleotides line up with TRBD1. V lost 4 bases and J lost 2; bases outside the gene matches: 19. Germline assignment: CDR1 SGHRS and CDR2 YFSETQ. The CDR3 runs to 19 residues. CDR3 region: CASSRTGQGMSPAPYEQYF. The CDR3, as DNA: TGCGCCAGCAGCCGAACCGGACAGGGGATGAGTCCTGCCCCCTACGAGCAGTACTTC.

The chain carries TRBV7-5 and TRBJ1-1; the D call in the table, TRBD1, was not verified against the DNA. TRBV7-5 is a pseudogene segment. The CDR3 contains 20 residues. The CDR3: CARSPKPGFGGHRPNTEAFF. For the CDR3, the DNA is TGTGCCAGAAGCCCCAAACCAGGGTTCGGTGGTCATAGGCCGAACACTGAAGCTTTCTTT.

The rearrangement joins TRBV19 to TRBJ2-4, with TRBD1 matching 7 bases. The CDR3 has 16 residues. V was clipped by 10 bases and J by 0 bases; unmatched bases: 12. CDR1 and CDR2 (germline): LNHDA, SQIVND (reference sequence). The CDR3 region has the DNA TGTGCCACTTCTCCTCCGGGACAGATAGCCAAAAACATTCAGTACTTC. This gives the protein CATSPPGQIAKNIQYF.

This clone appeared a single time. The chain carries TRBV29-1 and TRBJ1-1, with 8 bases identical to TRBD1. The V gene end was trimmed by 7 bases and the J gene end by 8 bases; junction bases not matched to a gene: 15. Germline V lookup: CDR1 SQVTM, CDR2 ANQGSEA. The CDR3 is made up of 14 amino acids. The chain's CDR3 is CSANRDRRISEAFF. CDR3 bases: TGCAGCGCTAACCGGGACAGGCGTATTTCCGAAGCTTTCTTT.

J is TRBJ1-1 and V is TRBV4-1; D is perhaps TRBD1 (6 bases). Between the trimmed V and J ends, which lost 1 base and 1 base, there was a span of 10 bases. CDR3 length: 15 amino acids. Germline V gives CDR1 MGHRA, CDR2 YSYEKL. CDR3 DNA sequence: TGCGCCAGCAGCCAAGGGGGACACAAGAACACTGAAGCTTTCTTT. Its protein product is CASSQGGHKNTEAFF.

This rearrangement joins TRBV28 to TRBJ2-2, with D possibly matching TRBD1 (5 bases). Germline CDR1 is MDHEN and CDR2 is SYDVKM. This CDR3 has 14 amino acids. Trimming cost V 2 bases and J 5 bases, with 9 bases left between them. The CDR3 DNA is TGTGCCAGCAGTTTACTAGGGGAAACCGGGGAGCTGTTTTTT. Translating gives CASSLLGETGELFF.